This TCR beta chain was captured by sequencing in a study of blood T cell repertoires in COVID-19. Across the whole study: Spain, Italy and the United States supplied samples that represented acute and convalescent COVID-19.

Repertoires were generated with immunoSEQ multiplex PCR, while TCRdb's copy carries only in-frame clones and drops some. This table holds 60,000 to 70,000 clones, around 85% found once. The CDR3 has 15 residues. Germline V CDR1 and CDR2: LNHNV, YYDKDF (reference sequence). V shed 1 base, J shed 3 bases, and the junction held 3 bases outside the gene matches. The clonotype was recovered from a woman aged 55 to 70 with acute or convalescent COVID-19. Sequenced input: peripheral blood. The chain carries TRBV15 and TRBJ1-2, with TRBD1 matching over 9 bases. CDR3 protein: CATSRGTGAYYGYTF. CDR3 in DNA: TGTGCCACCAGCAGAGGGACAGGGGCCTACTATGGCTACACCTTC.